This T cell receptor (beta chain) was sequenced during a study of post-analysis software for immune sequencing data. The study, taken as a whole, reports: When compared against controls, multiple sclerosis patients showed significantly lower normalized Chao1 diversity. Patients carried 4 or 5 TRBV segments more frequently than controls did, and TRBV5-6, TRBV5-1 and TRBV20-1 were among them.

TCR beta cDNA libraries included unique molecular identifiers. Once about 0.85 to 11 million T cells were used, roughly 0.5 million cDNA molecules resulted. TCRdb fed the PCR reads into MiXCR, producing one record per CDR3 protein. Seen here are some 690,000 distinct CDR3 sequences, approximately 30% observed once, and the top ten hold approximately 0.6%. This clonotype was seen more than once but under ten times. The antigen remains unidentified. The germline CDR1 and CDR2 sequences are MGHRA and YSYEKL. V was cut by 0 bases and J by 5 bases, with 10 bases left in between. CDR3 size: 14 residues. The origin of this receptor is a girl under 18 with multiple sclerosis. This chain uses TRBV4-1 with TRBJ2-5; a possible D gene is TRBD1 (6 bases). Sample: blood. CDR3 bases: TGCGCCAGCAGCCAAGAAGGGGGTACGGAGACCCAGTACTTC. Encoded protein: CASSQEGGTETQYF.